This TCR beta chain was sequenced during a study of T cells in Graves' hyperthyroidism and ophthalmopathy (dated by TCRdb to between 2018 and 2020). With regard to the full study: Peripheral blood samples were taken at the time of initial diagnosis, prior to any treatment. The paper describes TCR Vbeta CDR3 sequencing of about 140 peripheral blood samples, made up of 43 ophthalmopathy patients, more than 70 hyperthyroidism patients and 17 progressor patients. The roughly 91 discovery patients were randomly divided into training and test sets at a 7:3 ratio. To identify TCR V-J signatures that set the groups apart, the researchers used a discovery cohort of 100 or so patients, made up of fewer than 50 with Graves' ophthalmopathy and about 60 with stable Graves' hyperthyroidism. Thyroid tissue and blood T-cell repertoires from about six Graves' hyperthyroidism patients were also compared in the study. After sampling, hyperthyroidism patients received methimazole starting at 30 mg daily, and ophthalmopathy patients received high-dose intravenous methylprednisolone. Prospective prediction of ophthalmopathy was tested in an independent validation cohort consisting of fewer than 20 hyperthyroidism patients and some 16 patients who later progressed to ophthalmopathy.

Ophthalmopathy patients had moderately to severely active disease, Clinical Activity Score of at least 3, NOSPECS grade of at least 4, and duration under 3 months. Patients with uncontrolled infections, other autoimmune diseases, pregnancy or lactation were excluded. Diagnoses were established on the basis of clinical symptoms, serum thyroxine and TRAb, thyroid ultrasound, and orbital computed tomography. Ficoll-Paque density gradient centrifugation was used to isolate PBMCs from around 10 ml of fresh peripheral blood. Total RNA was extracted with Trizol reagent, and quality was checked on an Agilent 2100 Bioanalyzer. The TCR beta CDR3 regions were amplified from RNA transcripts. A first-round RT-PCR of the TCR CDR3 used the HTBI primer set with the Qiagen OneStep RT-PCR kit. Libraries were constructed in a second round of multiplex PCR, after which size selection and purification were carried out. Paired-end sequencing of the libraries was performed with 100 bp reads on an Illumina HiSeq2000. The original methods were these. SOAPnuke was used to process the raw data, removing reads that contained adapters or uncalled bases, had a mean Phred below 15, or lacked an exact match to the constant primer or identifier. High-quality paired reads were merged with COPE v1.2.5, and unique nucleotide sequences were defined as clonotypes. MiTCR v1.1 was used to align clonotypes to the IMGT TRBV, TRBD and TRBJ reference segments. The analysis was restricted to V-J combinations with a frequency above 0.0001, which together covered about 99% of the repertoires. A TCS score was defined as the ratio of F50 (clonal expansion) to E x V (chaos), with BLOSUM62-based TCRdist applied between CDR3 peptides within each V-J. Welch's t-statistics and random forest reduced around 510 V-J features to about 13, which were used in a naive Bayes classifier (R e1071). The public reads were reanalyzed by TCRdb: fastp trimming at Q25, MiXCR alignment, in-frame beta chains only. Duplicate CDR3 protein sequences are folded into a single record with the most common DNA and genes. V and J calls and clone size were set by TCRdb, not the authors. The sample table holds more than 300,000 distinct CDR3 sequences, of which 18% were seen once. The biggest ten clones account for 40% of the sample.

The study at large found these results: Most expanded thyroid clonotypes (frequency above 0.001) were also detected in blood, a finding suggesting that blood repertoires may reflect thyroid immune responses. During validation, the model predicted progression to ophthalmopathy a median of approximately six months ahead of onset, with approximately 71% sensitivity and about 75% specificity. In cross-validation, a model built on a 13 V-J signature told ophthalmopathy apart from stable hyperthyroidism with less than 90% sensitivity and roughly 81% specificity, and in testing the same model reached 80%/75%. Sample size was not statistically predetermined, and investigators were not blinded to group allocation.

This clonotype was counted ten times or more. What this receptor recognizes is not known. Base qualities are not recorded, but no much larger clone differs from it by a single base. Its CDR3 holds 15 amino acids, cysteine through phenylalanine. Solely the CDR3 DNA is kept, with 45 bases framed from the first base. CDR1 is given as SQVTM and CDR2 as ANQGSEA, both from the germline V gene. Trimming at the junction amounts to 1 base on V and 0 bases on J, and the germline ends lie 11 bases apart. The clonotype comes from a man younger than 30 with Graves' ophthalmopathy. The material sequenced was blood. The chain joins TRBV29-1 to TRBJ2-3, with TRBD2 as a weak D call on 5 bases. The CDR3 reads CSVEGRGISTDTQYF. The DNA sequence follows: TGCAGCGTTGAAGGGAGAGGGATTAGCACAGATACGCAGTATTTT.